The T cell receptor beta chain described here comes from a study of OX40 agonist ivuxolimab in advanced cancers. Regarding the research as a whole: The costimulatory receptor OX40 (CD134) was targeted by ivuxolimab, a fully human IgG2 agonistic monoclonal antibody. Among the roughly 54 dose-escalation patients, about 19 had hepatocellular carcinoma, roughly 15 melanoma, 9 renal cell carcinoma and 9 head and neck cancer. Prior anti-PD-1, anti-PD-L1 or anti-CTLA-4 therapy was permitted, and checkpoint inhibitors had been received by about two fifths of dose-escalation patients. Partial responses occurred in three dose-escalation patients, of whom one had hepatocellular carcinoma and two had cutaneous melanoma. The monotherapy dose-escalation portion (N of about 49 patients) of the phase I ivuxolimab trial is reported in the paper. Intravenous ivuxolimab was administered to patients every 2 weeks at six dose levels: 0.01, 0.1, 0.3, 1.5, 3 and 10 mg/kg. Peripheral TCRbeta sequencing was intended to test whether TCR sequence diversity was altered and clonal T-cell expansion was caused by ivuxolimab. A male proportion of roughly 80% and a mean age of approximately 62 years, ranging from 23 to 79, were recorded for the dose-escalation cohort.

Summary of the overall study and its limitations: Partial responders in the 0.1-3.0 mg/kg groups had among the lowest normalized peripheral clonal expansion, especially among CD8+ T cells. Which antigens the clonally expanded peripheral T cells were specific for was not determined. Low levels of normalized T-cell clonal expansion were also seen in some patients who did not respond. Clonal expansion of both CD4+ and CD8+ blood T cells was observed from baseline to week 6 at doses 0.1 to 3.0 mg/kg. After ivuxolimab, CD8+ T cells had more expanded clones than CD4+ T cells on average.

For this clone: There is no known antigen for this receptor. Base quality data are lacking; no much larger clone is found one base away.

Patients with a history of autoimmune disease or receiving systemic immunosuppression were excluded from the trial. In every dose cohort, peripheral blood was drawn for TCR sequencing at baseline, cycle 4 day 1, and cycle 7 day 1. Samples were obtained from an open-label, multicenter, first-in-human phase I dose-escalation trial of ivuxolimab. The trial enrolled adults with locally advanced or metastatic head and neck squamous cell, hepatocellular, melanoma or renal cell carcinoma. CD4+ and CD8+ T cells were sorted separately from peripheral blood before TCR sequencing. For sequencing of the TCRbeta CDR3 region, genomic DNA was extracted from the sorted cells. The immunoSEQ Assay was used to sequence the TCRbeta CDR3 regions. TCRdb's version of the immuneACCESS table is confined to in-frame rearrangements and falls short of the full clone set. An unresolved V gene accounts for under half of the shortfall where checked; the remainder is of unknown origin. Here the sample has around 78,000 clones; around 86% occur a single time. Around 0.26% of the sample goes to the ten largest clones.

Germline trimming amounts to 4 bases on V and 4 bases on J, with 13 as the count of junction bases outside the gene matches. The CDR3 covers 18 residues, taking in both the cysteine and the phenylalanine. Kept here is only the CDR3 DNA, which spans 54 bases and is read in frame from base 1. Reading the germline V gene gives CDR1 SGHRS and CDR2 YFSETQ. The clonotype originates from an adult with an advanced solid tumor such as melanoma, head and neck, liver or kidney cancer. This sample comprised CD4+ or CD8+ T cells sorted from blood, obtained in a trial of the OX40 agonist ivuxolimab. This chain joins TRBV5-1 to TRBJ2-2; 10 central nucleotides agree with TRBD2. The nucleotides are TGCGCCAGCAGCCGGAGGGCAGCGGGAGGGCCAAGCACCGGGGAGCTGTTTTTT. Its product reads: CASSRRAAGGPSTGELFF.